This TCR beta chain originates from a study of shared clonotypes between healthy human individuals. About the study: There were three CD4 naive, three CD4 memory, two CD8 naive and one CD8 memory plates per donor.

Memory CD4+ cells were the fraction left after CD45RA+ naive selection. This CDR3 region has 11 residues. Germline CDR1 MGHDK, CDR2 SYGVNS. The V end was cut by 8 bases, the J end by 7 bases, with 11 bases between. Produced via immunoSEQ multiplex PCR; TCRdb's table is partial and in-frame only. The table records over a million clones, more than 95% of them present only once. The sequencing input was naive CD4+ T cells sorted from blood. As to subset: CD45RA+ positively selected. The TCR was taken from a man aged 30 to 45 in good health. V is TRBV25-1 and J is TRBJ1-1; maybe TRBD1 (5 bases). The CDR3 region has the DNA TGTGCCAGCGGCGACAGCTTTGAAGCTTTCTTT. The encoded protein is CASGDSFEAFF.